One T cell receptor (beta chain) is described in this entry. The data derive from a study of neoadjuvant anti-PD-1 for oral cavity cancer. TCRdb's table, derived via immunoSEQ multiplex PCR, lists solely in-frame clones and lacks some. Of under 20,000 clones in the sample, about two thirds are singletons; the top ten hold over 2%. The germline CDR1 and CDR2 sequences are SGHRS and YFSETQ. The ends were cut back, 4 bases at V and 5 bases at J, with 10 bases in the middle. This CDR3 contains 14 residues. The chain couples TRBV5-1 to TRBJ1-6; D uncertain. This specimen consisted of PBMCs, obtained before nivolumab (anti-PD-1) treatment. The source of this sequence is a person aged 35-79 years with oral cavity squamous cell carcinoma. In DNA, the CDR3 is TGCGCCAGCAGCCCCGGGAGGAATAATTCACCCCTCCACTTT. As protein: CASSPGRNNSPLHF.